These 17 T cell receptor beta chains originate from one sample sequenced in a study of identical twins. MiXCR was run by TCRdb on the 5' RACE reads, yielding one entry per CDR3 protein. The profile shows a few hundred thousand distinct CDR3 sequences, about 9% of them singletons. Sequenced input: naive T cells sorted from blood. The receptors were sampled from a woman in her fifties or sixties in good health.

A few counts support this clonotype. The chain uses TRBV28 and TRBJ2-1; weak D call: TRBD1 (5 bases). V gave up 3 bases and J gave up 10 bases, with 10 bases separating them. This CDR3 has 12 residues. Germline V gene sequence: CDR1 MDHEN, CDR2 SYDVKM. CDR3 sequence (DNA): TGTGCCAGCAGTTTCACAGGCCAAGAGCAGTTCTTC. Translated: CASSFTGQEQFF.

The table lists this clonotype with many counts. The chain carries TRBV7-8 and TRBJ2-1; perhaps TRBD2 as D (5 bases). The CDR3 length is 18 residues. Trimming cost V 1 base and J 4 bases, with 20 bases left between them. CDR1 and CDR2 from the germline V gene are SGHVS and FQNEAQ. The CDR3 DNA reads TGTGCCAGCAGCTTAGTATCAGCGGCGGACCAGCTGTACAATGAGCAGTTCTTC. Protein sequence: CASSLVSAADQLYNEQFF.

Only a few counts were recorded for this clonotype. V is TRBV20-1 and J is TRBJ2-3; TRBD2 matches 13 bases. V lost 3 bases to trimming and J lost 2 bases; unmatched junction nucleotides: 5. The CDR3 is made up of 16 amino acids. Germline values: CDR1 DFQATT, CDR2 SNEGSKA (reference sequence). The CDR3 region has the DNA TGCAGTGCTAGGTCCGGGACTAGCGGGAACACAGATACGCAGTATTTT. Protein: CSARSGTSGNTDTQYF.

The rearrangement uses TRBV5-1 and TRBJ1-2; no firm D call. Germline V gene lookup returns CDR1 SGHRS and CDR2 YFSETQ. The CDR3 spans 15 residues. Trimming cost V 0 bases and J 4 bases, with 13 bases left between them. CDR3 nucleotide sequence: TGCGCCAGCAGCTTGGGCCTCTTTTTCCGCTATGGCTACACCTTC. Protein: CASSLGLFFRYGYTF.

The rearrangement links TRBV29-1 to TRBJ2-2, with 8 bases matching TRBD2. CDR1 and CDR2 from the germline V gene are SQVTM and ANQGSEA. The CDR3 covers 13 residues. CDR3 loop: CTFPGGHVGELFF. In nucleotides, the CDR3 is TGCACCTTCCCGGGAGGGCACGTCGGGGAGCTGTTTTTT.

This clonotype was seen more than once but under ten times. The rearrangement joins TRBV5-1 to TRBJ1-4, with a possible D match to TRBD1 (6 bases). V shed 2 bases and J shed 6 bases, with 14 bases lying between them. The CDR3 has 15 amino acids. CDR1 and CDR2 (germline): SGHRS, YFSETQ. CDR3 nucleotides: TGCGCCAGCAGCTTCGGAGGGGGACAACATGAAAAACTGTTTTTT. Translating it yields CASSFGGGQHEKLFF.

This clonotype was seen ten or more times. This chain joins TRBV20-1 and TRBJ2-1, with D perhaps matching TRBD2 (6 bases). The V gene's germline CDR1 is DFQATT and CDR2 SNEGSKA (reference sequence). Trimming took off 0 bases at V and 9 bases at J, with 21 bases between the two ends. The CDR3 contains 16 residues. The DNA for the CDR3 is TGCAGTGCTAGAGATGACCTGGTTAGCGGAGGCGGTGAGCAGTTCTTC. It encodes CSARDDLVSGGGEQFF.

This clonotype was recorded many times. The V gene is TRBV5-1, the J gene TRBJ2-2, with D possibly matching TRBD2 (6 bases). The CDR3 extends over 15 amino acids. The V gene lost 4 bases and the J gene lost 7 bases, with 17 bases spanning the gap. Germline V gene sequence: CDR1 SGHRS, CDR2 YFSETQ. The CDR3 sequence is CASSPGTFLVGELFF. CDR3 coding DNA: TGCGCCAGCAGCCCCGGGACTTTCTTGGTCGGGGAGCTGTTTTTT. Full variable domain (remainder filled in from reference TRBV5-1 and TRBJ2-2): KAGVTQTPRYLIKTRGQQVTLSCSPISGHRSVSWYQQTPGQGLQFLFEYFSETQRNKGNFPGRFSGRQFSNSRSEMNVSTLELGDSALYLCASSPGTFLVGELFFGEGSRLTVL.

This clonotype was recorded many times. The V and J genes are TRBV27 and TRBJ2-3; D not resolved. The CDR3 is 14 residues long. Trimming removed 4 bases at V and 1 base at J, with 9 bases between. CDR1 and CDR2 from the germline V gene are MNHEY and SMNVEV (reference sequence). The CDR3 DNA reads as TGTGCCAGCAGTTCCCTTCGGGGCACAGATACGCAGTATTTT. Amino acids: CASSSLRGTDTQYF.

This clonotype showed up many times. In nucleotides, the CDR3 is TGTGCCAGCAGCCACTGGACTGGGGAAAAACTGTTTTTT. Its translation: CASSHWTGEKLFF. The V gene is TRBV3-1, the J gene TRBJ1-4; D unresolved. Germline assignment: CDR1 LGHDT and CDR2 YNNKEL (reference sequence). V was cut by 3 bases and J by 8 bases, with 10 bases left in between. CDR3 size: 13 residues.

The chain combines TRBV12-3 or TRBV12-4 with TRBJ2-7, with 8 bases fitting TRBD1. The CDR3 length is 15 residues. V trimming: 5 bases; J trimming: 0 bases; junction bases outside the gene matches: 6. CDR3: CASSPGTGSSYEQYV. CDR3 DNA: TGTGCCAGCAGTCCTGGGACAGGAAGCTCCTACGAGCAGTACGTC.

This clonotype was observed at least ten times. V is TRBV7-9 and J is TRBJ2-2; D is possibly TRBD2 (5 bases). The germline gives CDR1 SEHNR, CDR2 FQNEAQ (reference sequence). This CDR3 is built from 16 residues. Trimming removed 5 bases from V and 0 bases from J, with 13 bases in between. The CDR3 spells CASSPLRGANTGELFF. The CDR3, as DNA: TGTGCCAGCAGCCCCCTCCGGGGTGCGAACACCGGGGAGCTGTTTTTT.

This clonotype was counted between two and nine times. The CDR3 nucleotides are TGCAGTGCAAAGGGACAGTGGTTAGCGGGGGCTAGCACAGATACGCAGTATTTT. It encodes CSAKGQWLAGASTDTQYF. The V call is TRBV20-1, the J call TRBJ2-3; 9 nucleotides line up with TRBD2. After removal of 6 bases from V and 0 bases from J, the junction contained 16 bases not matched to a gene. The CDR3 length is 18 residues. The germline V gene encodes CDR1 DFQATT and CDR2 SNEGSKA (reference sequence).

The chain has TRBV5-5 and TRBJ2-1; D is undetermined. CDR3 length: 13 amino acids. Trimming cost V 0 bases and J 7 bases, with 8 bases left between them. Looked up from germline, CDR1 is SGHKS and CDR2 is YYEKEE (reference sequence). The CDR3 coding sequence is TGTGCCAGCAGCTTGGTCGCTGAGAATGAGCAGTTCTTC. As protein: CASSLVAENEQFF.

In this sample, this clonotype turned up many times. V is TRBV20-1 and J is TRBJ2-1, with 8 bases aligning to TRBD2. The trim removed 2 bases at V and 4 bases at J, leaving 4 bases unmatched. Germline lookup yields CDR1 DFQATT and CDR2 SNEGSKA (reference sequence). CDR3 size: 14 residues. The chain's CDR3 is CSARPGGSYNEQFF. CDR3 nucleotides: TGCAGTGCTAGACCGGGAGGGTCATACAATGAGCAGTTCTTC.

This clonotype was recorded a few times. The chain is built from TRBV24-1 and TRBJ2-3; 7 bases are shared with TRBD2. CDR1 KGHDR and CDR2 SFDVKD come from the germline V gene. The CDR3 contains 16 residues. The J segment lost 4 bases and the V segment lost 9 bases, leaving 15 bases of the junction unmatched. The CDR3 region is CATSLPGGSRADTQYF. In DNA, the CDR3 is TGTGCCACCTCCCTCCCGGGCGGGAGTAGGGCAGATACGCAGTATTTT.

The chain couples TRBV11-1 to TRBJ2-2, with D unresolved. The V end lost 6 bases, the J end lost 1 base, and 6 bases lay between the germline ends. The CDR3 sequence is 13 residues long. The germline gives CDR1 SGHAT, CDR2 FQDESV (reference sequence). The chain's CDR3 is CASRQKNTGELFF. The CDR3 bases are TGTGCCAGCAGGCAGAAGAACACCGGGGAGCTGTTTTTT. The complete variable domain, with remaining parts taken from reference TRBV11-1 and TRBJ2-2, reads EAEVAQSPRYKITEKSQAVAFWCDPISGHATLYWYRQILGQGPELLVQFQDESVVDDSQLPKDRFSAERLKGVDSTLKIQPAELGDSAMYLCASRQKNTGELFFGEGSRLTVL.